These 20 T cell receptor beta chains share one sample of origin, sequenced in a study of cytomegalovirus exposure and HLA in healthy donors (dated by TCRdb to 2015 to 2018). Library preparation employed the immunoSEQ multiplex PCR assay. In its TCRdb copy, this immuneACCESS table keeps in-frame sequences only and misses some clones. Where compared with another copy, unresolved V genes explain less than half of these, and the others have no known cause. Here the sample has about 110,000 clones; more than 75% occur a single time. Clones ranked in the top ten supply over 1.1% of the sample. The material sequenced was PBMCs. The receptor source for this set is a woman under 40 in good health and CMV-seropositive.

V is TRBV29-1 and J is TRBJ2-7, with a possible D match to TRBD1 (5 bases). The CDR3 is 13 amino acids. The germline V gene has CDR1 SQVTM and CDR2 ANQGSEA. The V and J ends lost 1 base and 2 bases respectively, with 9 bases between them. DNA for the CDR3: TGCAGCGTTGAAGGACAGAAACCCTACGAGCAGTACTTC. Translated: CSVEGQKPYEQYF.

The rearrangement uses TRBV13 and TRBJ2-3, with D perhaps TRBD2 (6 bases). The CDR3 spans 15 residues. With 5 bases removed from V and 11 bases from J, the gap between germline ends came to 23 bases. Germline lookup yields CDR1 PRHDT and CDR2 FYEKMQ (reference sequence). This chain's CDR3 is CASSPPLPGEMVQYF. CDR3 DNA sequence: TGTGCCAGCAGCCCACCCCTGCCGGGGGAGATGGTGCAGTATTTT.

V is TRBV15 and J is TRBJ2-3; D not certain. With 0 bases removed from V and 6 bases from J, the gap between germline ends came to 7 bases. Germline V gives CDR1 LNHNV, CDR2 YYDKDF (reference sequence). The CDR3 covers 13 residues. The chain's CDR3 is CATSRDARDTQYF. The CDR3 coding sequence is TGTGCCACCAGCAGAGATGCCAGGGATACGCAGTATTTT.

This clone appeared a few times. The V and J genes are TRBV6-5 and TRBJ2-2, with D uncertain. Trimming shortened V by 2 bases and J by 5 bases, and 3 bases separated the two germline ends. The CDR3 length is 12 residues. Germline V lookup: CDR1 MNHEY, CDR2 SVGAGI. The CDR3 here is CASSYLTGELFF. The CDR3, as DNA: TGTGCCAGCAGTTACCTTACCGGGGAGCTGTTTTTT.

CDR3 amino acids: CASSPGQTNTEAFF. The CDR3 nucleotides read TGCGCCAGCAGCCCCGGACAGACGAACACTGAAGCTTTCTTT. V is TRBV4-3 and J is TRBJ1-1; the D gene is possibly TRBD1 (6 bases). V lost 4 bases to trimming and J lost 1 base, with 10 bases between them. The CDR3 length is 14 residues. Germline CDR1 LGHNA, CDR2 YSLEER.

This chain connects TRBV5-6 to TRBJ2-5; D possibly corresponds to TRBD1 (5 bases). There are 16 residues in the CDR3. The germline V and J ends were trimmed by 2 bases and 0 bases, with 14 bases remaining between them. Germline CDR1 reads SGHDT; CDR2 reads YYEEEE. The CDR3 region has the DNA TGTGCCAGCAGCTTTGTGACAGATCGATACCAAGAGACCCAGTACTTC. This sequence encodes CASSFVTDRYQETQYF.

The V and J genes are TRBV6-5 and TRBJ1-6, with D unclear. Trimming stripped 0 bases from V and 3 bases from J, with 6 bases between. The V gene's germline CDR1 is MNHEY and CDR2 SVGAGI. This CDR3 is built from 15 residues. The CDR3 region has the DNA TGTGCCAGCAGTTACTCGAGGGACTATAATTCACCCCTCCACTTT. This translates into CASSYSRDYNSPLHF.

A few counts support this clone. This chain joins TRBV9 and TRBJ2-5; 8 nucleotides align to TRBD2. From germline, CDR1 is SGDLS and CDR2 YYNGEE. The length of the CDR3 is 15 residues. Trimming took 0 bases from V and 5 from J; bases not matched to a gene: 6. The chain's CDR3 is CASSVERGSGETQYF. As DNA, the CDR3 is TGTGCCAGCAGCGTAGAGCGGGGGTCGGGTGAGACCCAGTACTTC.

The CDR3 is CASSLSPSGSLNTQYF. For the CDR3, the DNA is TGTGCCAGCAGCTTAAGTCCTAGCGGGTCCTTAAATACGCAGTATTTT. The chain employs TRBV7-6 and TRBJ2-3; TRBD2 aligns across 8 bases. The CDR3 sequence is 16 residues long. V was clipped by 2 bases and J by 7 bases; unmatched bases: 11. CDR1 is SGHVS, CDR2 FNYEAQ, per germline. The full variable domain, completed using reference TRBV7-6 and TRBJ2-3, is GAGVSQSPRYKVTKRGQDVALRCDPISGHVSLYWYRQALGQGPEFLTYFNYEAQQDKSGLPNDRFSAERPEGSISTLTIQRTEQRDSAMYRCASSLSPSGSLNTQYFGPGTRLTVL.

The V gene is TRBV6-5, the J gene TRBJ2-1, with TRBD2 identical over 15 bases. The CDR3 runs to 15 residues. CDR1 and CDR2 (germline): MNHEY, SVGAGI. J lost 4 bases, V lost 6 bases, and 1 base had no gene match. CDR3 region: CASRGLAGGYNEQFF. The CDR3, as DNA: TGTGCCAGCAGGGGACTAGCGGGAGGTTACAATGAGCAGTTCTTC.

This sequence joins TRBV10-2 and TRBJ2-5, with 12 bases identical to TRBD1. With 7 bases clipped from V and 5 bases from J, the junction kept 8 bases outside the gene matches. The CDR3 covers 15 residues. Germline V lookup: CDR1 WSHSY, CDR2 SAAADI. CDR3 coding DNA: TGCGCCAGCAACTTCCGGGACAGGGGGCGGGAGACCCAGTACTTC. This gives the protein CASNFRDRGRETQYF.

The V gene is TRBV7-6, the J gene TRBJ1-1; a possible D gene is TRBD1 (6 bases). The V and J ends lost 5 bases and 1 base respectively, with 8 bases between them. Per the germline V gene, CDR1 is SGHVS and CDR2 is FNYEAQ. The CDR3 loop spans 13 amino acids. The chain's CDR3 is CASSQDRNTEAFF. CDR3 nucleotide sequence: TGTGCCAGCAGCCAGGACAGGAACACTGAAGCTTTCTTT. The whole variable domain, filled in from reference TRBV7-6 and TRBJ1-1, reads GAGVSQSPRYKVTKRGQDVALRCDPISGHVSLYWYRQALGQGPEFLTYFNYEAQQDKSGLPNDRFSAERPEGSISTLTIQRTEQRDSAMYRCASSQDRNTEAFFGQGTRLTVV.

This clone has only a few counts. The V call is TRBV7-9, the J call TRBJ2-2; 9 bases line up with TRBD2. The germline V gene has CDR1 SEHNR and CDR2 FQNEAQ (reference sequence). V lost 6 bases and J lost 1; bases outside the gene matches: 3. This CDR3 is 15 amino acids long. The CDR3 DNA follows: TGTGCCAGCAGTAGAGCGGGAGGGAACACCGGGGAGCTGTTTTTT. This codes for CASSRAGGNTGELFF. Together with reference TRBV7-9 and TRBJ2-2, the CDR3 gives the full variable domain: DTGVSQNPRHKITKRGQNVTFRCDPISEHNRLYWYRQTLGQGPEFLTYFQNEAQLEKSRLLSDRFSAERPKGSFSTLEIQRTEQGDSAMYLCASSRAGGNTGELFFGEGSRLTVL.

This clone showed up just a few times. The V gene is TRBV7-9, the J gene TRBJ1-1; D is unresolved. This CDR3 spans 13 amino acids. Germline CDR1 reads SEHNR; CDR2 reads FQNEAQ (reference sequence). V lost 1 base and J 1 base, leaving 4 bases between the germline ends. CDR3 sequence (DNA): TGTGCCAGCAGCTTAGGGGCGAACACTGAAGCTTTCTTT. Translating gives CASSLGANTEAFF. Looking up the rest from reference TRBV7-9 and TRBJ1-1 gives the full variable domain: DTGVSQNPRHKITKRGQNVTFRCDPISEHNRLYWYRQTLGQGPEFLTYFQNEAQLEKSRLLSDRFSAERPKGSFSTLEIQRTEQGDSAMYLCASSLGANTEAFFGQGTRLTVV.

The chain carries TRBV21-1 and TRBJ1-4; the table's D call TRBD1 went unverified against the DNA. TRBV21-1 is described as a pseudogene. The CDR3 has 14 amino acids. CDR3: CASSNRATNEKLFF. CDR3 bases: TGTGCCAGCAGCAACAGGGCAACTAATGAAAAACTGTTTTTT.

The rearrangement joins TRBV5-6 to TRBJ1-1; D is unclear. This CDR3 comprises 13 residues. The V gene's germline CDR1 is SGHDT and CDR2 YYEEEE. Trimming stripped 2 bases from V and 1 base from J, with 6 bases between. The CDR3 loop is CASSLFRNTEAFF. CDR3 coding DNA: TGTGCCAGCAGCTTATTCAGGAACACTGAAGCTTTCTTT.

For the CDR3, the DNA is TGTGCCAGCAGCGTAGCGGGAGGGGGGGAGTACTACAATGAGCAGTTCTTC. Residues: CASSVAGGGEYYNEQFF. The chain links TRBV9 to TRBJ2-1; 8 bases align to TRBD2. The V and J ends lost 0 bases and 3 bases, in that order; junction bases with no gene match: 8. Germline V gene data show CDR1 as SGDLS and CDR2 as YYNGEE. The CDR3 runs 17 residues.

The chain links TRBV5-1 to TRBJ1-3; tentative D call: TRBD1 (5 bases). Germline CDR1 and CDR2: SGHRS and YFSETQ. V was shortened by 0 bases and J by 0 bases, with 13 bases between the two germline ends. The CDR3 has 17 amino acids. CDR3 coding DNA: TGCGCCAGCAGCTTGGATGACAGCGAGAGCTCTGGAAACACCATATATTTT. Its translation is CASSLDDSESSGNTIYF.

V and J are TRBV27 and TRBJ2-1, with 9 bases matching TRBD1. Germline loops: CDR1 MNHEY, CDR2 SMNVEV (reference sequence). CDR3 size: 14 residues. With 1 base clipped from V and 12 bases from J, the junction kept 7 bases outside the gene matches. CDR3 sequence: CASSLLQGAGAQFF. CDR3 sequence (DNA): TGTGCCAGCAGTTTATTACAGGGGGCTGGAGCGCAGTTCTTC.

The V and J genes are TRBV4-1 and TRBJ2-3; D may be TRBD2 (6 bases). CDR3 length: 13 residues. From germline, CDR1 is MGHRA and CDR2 YSYEKL. Trimming removed 2 bases at V and 9 bases at J, with 12 bases between. The CDR3 sequence: CASSQIPEGTQYF. The DNA of the CDR3 is TGCGCCAGCAGCCAAATCCCGGAGGGGACGCAGTATTTT.